This is a list of T cell receptor beta chains from one sample in a study of shared clonotypes between healthy human individuals. TCRdb keeps only in-frame clones here, not all; method: immunoSEQ multiplex PCR. The table includes 2.3 million or so clones, approximately 95% detected once. The specimen was naive CD4+ T cells from PBMCs. These TCRs come from a man younger than 30 in good health. Some clones in this sample may be carry-over from other donors' samples. Each CDR3 is given with its conserved first and last residue. A D gene is named only where the DNA matches it firmly. Clone size is stated in some rows and not others, as once, few, many or a class when expanded.

V gene	J gene	D gene	clone size	CDR3 DNA	CDR3 protein
TRBV28	TRBJ2-7	-	-	TGTGCCAGCAGTCGACAGGACCGCGGAGAGCAGTACTTC	CASSRQDRGEQYF
TRBV2	TRBJ2-2	-	-	TGTGCCAGCGAAGACCCCACCGGGGAGCTGTTTTTT	CASEDPTGELFF
TRBV18	TRBJ1-2	-	once	TGTGCCAGCTCACCACCTTCCCTACAGGGTGGATTAGCCTACACCTTC	CASSPPSLQGGLAYTF
TRBV19	TRBJ2-1	-	-	TGTGCCAGTCAGGGGCCCTACAATGAGCAGTTCTTC	CASQGPYNEQFF
TRBV27	TRBJ1-4	-	-	TGTGCCAGCAGTTTATATAGGGCAGGCCTTAATGAAAAACTGTTTTTT	CASSLYRAGLNEKLFF
TRBV11-3	TRBJ2-2	-	-	TGTGCCAGCAGCTTAGATGGTGGAAGCGTCAACACCGGGGAGCTGTTTTTT	CASSLDGGSVNTGELFF
TRBV20-1	TRBJ2-3	-	-	TGCAGTGCTAGAGCTACAGATACGCAGTATTTT	CSARATDTQYF
TRBV27	TRBJ2-7	-	-	TGTGCCAGCAGTTTATTCGGGACGCGGTCTTACGAGCAGTACTTC	CASSLFGTRSYEQYF
TRBV7-8	TRBJ2-7	-	-	TGTGCCAGCAGCTTAGAACACTACGAGCAGTACTTC	CASSLEHYEQYF
TRBV4-3	TRBJ2-1	-	-	TGCGCCAGCAGCCAACCTGACCGGAGCTCCTACAATGAGCAGTTCTTC	CASSQPDRSSYNEQFF
TRBV30	TRBJ1-1	TRBD1	-	TGTGCCTGGAGGACAGGGGGCACTGAAGCTTTCTTT	CAWRTGGTEAFF
TRBV5-1	TRBJ2-5	-	-	TGCGCCAGCAGCTTGGAACAGGGAGGAGAGCAGACCCAGTACTTC	CASSLEQGGEQTQYF
TRBV2	TRBJ2-3	-	-	TGTGCCAGCAGTAGAGACCGGACTAGCACAGATACGCAGTATTTT	CASSRDRTSTDTQYF
TRBV29-1	TRBJ2-7	-	-	TGCAGCGTTGAAGATCCGGCAGGGGCCCGCTCCTACGAGCAGTACTTC	CSVEDPAGARSYEQYF
TRBV13	TRBJ2-3	-	-	TGTGCCAGCAGCCCCATCATCCGCACAGATACGCAGTATTTT	CASSPIIRTDTQYF
TRBV28	TRBJ2-3	-	-	TGTGCCAGCAACCGTACCCCGCCGGCCCCGGGGTATTTT	CASNRTPPAPGYF
TRBV28	TRBJ2-7	-	-	TGTGCCAGCAGTTACGGAGGGCAGGGGAGCCACGAGCAGTACTTC	CASSYGGQGSHEQYF
TRBV2	TRBJ2-7	-	-	TGTGCCAGCGAAAATTTACCTTCCGACGAGCAGTACTTC	CASENLPSDEQYF
TRBV28	TRBJ1-1	-	once	TGTGCCAGCAGTAATCCGGGACGCGGAAACACTGAAGCTTTCTTT	CASSNPGRGNTEAFF
TRBV7-6	TRBJ2-3	TRBD2	-	TGTGCCAGCAGCGTCCTTAGCGGGAGGGCGGGTACGCAGTATTTT	CASSVLSGRAGTQYF
TRBV20-1	TRBJ2-3	-	-	TGCAGTGCTGGGATCACAGATACGCAGTATTTT	CSAGITDTQYF
TRBV4-2	TRBJ2-2	-	-	TGTGCCAGCAGCCAAGAGTCGGGTTGGGCGAACACCGGGGAGCTGTTTTTT	CASSQESGWANTGELFF
TRBV5-6	TRBJ2-7	-	-	TGTGCCAGCAGCTTGGTCGGTTCCAAAATCTACGAGCAGTACTTC	CASSLVGSKIYEQYF
TRBV28	TRBJ2-5	-	once	TGTGCCAGCGGATATACGGACCTAAAGTACTTC	CASGYTDLKYF